The clone carrying this TCR beta chain has only one observation. This CDR3 spans 15 amino acids. The J segment lost 7 bases and the V segment lost 6 bases, leaving 15 bases of the junction unmatched. From germline, CDR1 is SQVTM and CDR2 ANQGSEA. Original methodology: Estimates of nucleated cell counts were drawn from the amplification of reference gene primers. Profiled with immunoSEQ multiplex PCR; TCRdb holds only in-frame clones, not every one. The V and J calls and the clone size are those of that table, but D and trimming were determined from the DNA. This sample has about 260,000 clones, with approximately 86% found just once. These data are taken from a study of blood T cell repertoires in COVID-19. About the research overall: Samples came from the United States, Italy and Spain, spanning acute and convalescent COVID-19. In each case, the material was cDNA or gDNA derived from T cells, B-cell-depleted T cells, or PBMCs.

Sequenced sample: peripheral blood. The chain recombines TRBV29-1 with TRBJ2-7; 10 nucleotides align to TRBD1. The sequence was obtained from a man aged 25 to 40 with active or convalescent COVID-19. Here the CDR3 DNA reads TGCAGCGTGAAAGGATCCGGGACAGGGGAGTTTGAGCAGTACTTC. This gives the protein CSVKGSGTGEFEQYF.